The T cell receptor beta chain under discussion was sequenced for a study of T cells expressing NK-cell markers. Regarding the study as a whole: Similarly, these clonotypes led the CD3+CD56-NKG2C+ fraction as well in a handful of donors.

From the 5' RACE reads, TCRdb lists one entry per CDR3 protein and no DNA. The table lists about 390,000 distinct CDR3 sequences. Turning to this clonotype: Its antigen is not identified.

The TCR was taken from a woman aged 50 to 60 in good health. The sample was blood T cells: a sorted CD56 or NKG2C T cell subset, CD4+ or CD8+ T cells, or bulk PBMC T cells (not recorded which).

CDR3 region: CASIQGFSLDTQYF. V and J are TRBV12-3 or TRBV12-4 and TRBJ2-3; TCRdb lists TRBD1, though no DNA is available to test this call. The CDR3 length is 14 residues.